Presented here are 27 T cell receptor beta chains from one specimen sequenced in a study of cytomegalovirus exposure and HLA in healthy donors. Assay: immunoSEQ multiplex PCR; the TCRdb copy retains only in-frame clones and omits some. The sample lists some 150,000 clones; roughly 87% were seen once. Material: PBMCs. All receptors derive from a man aged 18 to 30 in good health and CMV-seropositive.

The J gene is TRBJ1-1, the V gene TRBV28; D gene unclear. Per germline, CDR1 MDHEN and CDR2 SYDVKM. Trimming shortened V by 10 bases and J by 4 bases, and 13 bases separated the two germline ends. The CDR3 has 12 amino acids. The CDR3 sequence: CATRGLGTEAFF. As DNA, the CDR3 is TGTGCCACACGGGGTCTCGGCACTGAAGCTTTCTTT. Full variable domain (missing parts from reference TRBV28 and TRBJ1-1): DVKVTQSSRYLVKRTGEKVFLECVQDMDHENMFWYRQDPGLGLRLIYFSYDVKMKEKGDIPEGYSVSREKKERFSLILESASTNQTSMYLCATRGLGTEAFFGQGTRLTVV.

The chain uses TRBV13 and TRBJ1-5; D gene uncertain. From germline, CDR1 is PRHDT and CDR2 FYEKMQ (reference sequence). Trimming removed 3 bases from V and 6 bases from J, with 6 bases in between. The CDR3 consists of 12 residues. CDR3 coding DNA: TGTGCCAGCAGCTTCGAGGGTCAGCCCCAGCATTTT. This gives the protein CASSFEGQPQHF.

The chain links TRBV5-1 to TRBJ1-6, with D unclear. V lost 0 bases to trimming and J lost 4 bases, with 11 bases between them. From germline, CDR1 is SGHRS and CDR2 YFSETQ. The CDR3 loop spans 16 amino acids. The CDR3 region has the DNA TGCGCCAGCAGCTTGGTGGGCCAGAGTTATAATTCACCCCTCCACTTT. Protein product: CASSLVGQSYNSPLHF.

V and J are TRBV4-1 and TRBJ1-5; the D gene is possibly TRBD1 (5 bases). The germline V gene has CDR1 MGHRA and CDR2 YSYEKL. There are 14 residues in the CDR3. V lost 1 base and J lost 5, with 9 bases in between. Here the CDR3 reads CASSQGGGDQPQHF. CDR3 DNA sequence: TGCGCCAGCAGCCAAGGCGGGGGAGATCAGCCCCAGCATTTT.

The chain joins TRBV6-5 to TRBJ1-2; no clear D gene. Germline V CDR1 and CDR2: MNHEY, SVGAGI. Trimming cost V 3 bases and J 6 bases, with 17 bases left between them. This CDR3 is built from 15 residues. For the CDR3, the DNA is TGTGCCAGCAGTTATGATGGGTGGGGAGGAAATGGCTACACCTTC. As protein: CASSYDGWGGNGYTF.

V gene TRBV5-1 combines with J gene TRBJ2-6; weak D call: TRBD2 (6 bases). V was trimmed by 4 bases and J by 0 bases, leaving 23 bases between them. Germline CDR1 SGHRS, CDR2 YFSETQ. The CDR3 extends over 20 amino acids. CDR3 protein: CASSLTTLQAGYSGANVLTF. For the CDR3, the DNA is TGCGCCAGCAGCCTAACCACATTACAGGCGGGATACTCTGGGGCCAACGTCCTGACTTTC.

The genes are TRBV10-1 and TRBJ2-2; the D gene is possibly TRBD2 (6 bases). This CDR3 comprises 13 residues. Germline CDR1 WNHNN, CDR2 SYGVQD (reference sequence). Trimming took 7 bases from V and 2 from J, leaving 8 bases between them. The CDR3 sequence: CASTGDNTGELFF. The CDR3 DNA is TGCGCCAGCACGGGAGACAACACCGGGGAGCTGTTTTTT.

This clone has only a few counts. The chain couples TRBV30 to TRBJ1-2; D is undetermined. Trimming left V 0 bases short and J 4 bases short, with 12 bases between. Germline CDR1 GTSNPN, CDR2 SVGIG (reference sequence). This CDR3 has 14 residues. The CDR3 loop is CAWSVRMGPYGYTF. In DNA, the CDR3 is TGTGCCTGGAGTGTACGGATGGGCCCCTATGGCTACACCTTC.

V is TRBV30 and J is TRBJ1-2, with D unresolved. The length of the CDR3 is 10 residues. Germline loops: CDR1 GTSNPN, CDR2 SVGIG (reference sequence). V was clipped by 7 bases and J by 1 base, with 4 bases between them. Written as DNA, the CDR3 is TGTGCCTTCGTTAACTATGGCTACACCTTC. Translated: CAFVNYGYTF.

The rearrangement uses TRBV30 and TRBJ1-5, with a possible D match to TRBD1 (5 bases). This CDR3 spans 13 amino acids. V dropped 4 bases and J dropped 7 bases, with 14 bases sitting between them. CDR1 is GTSNPN and CDR2 is SVGIG in the germline V gene (reference sequence). The DNA for the CDR3 is TGTGCCTGGACTCAGGGACTTGGGCAGCCCCAGCATTTT. It yields the protein CAWTQGLGQPQHF.

J is TRBJ1-3 and V is TRBV19; tentatively, D is TRBD1 (6 bases). The V end lost 4 bases, the J end lost 0 bases, and 10 bases lay between the germline ends. This CDR3 region has 15 residues. CDR1 and CDR2 from the germline V gene are LNHDA and SQIVND (reference sequence). The CDR3 here is CASSTDRISGNTIYF. CDR3 nucleotide sequence: TGTGCCAGTAGTACGGACAGAATCTCTGGAAACACCATATATTTT.

The V gene is TRBV7-8, the J gene TRBJ2-5; D might be TRBD2 (5 bases). The CDR3 is made up of 17 amino acids. Germline CDR1 is SGHVS and CDR2 is FQNEAQ. Trimming stripped 1 base from V and 5 bases from J, with 20 bases between. In nucleotides, the CDR3 is TGTGCCAGCAGCTTAGAAACGGGGTTCTTAATGGGGGAGACCCAGTACTTC. This sequence encodes CASSLETGFLMGETQYF.

This clone has only a few counts. The chain couples TRBV5-1 to TRBJ2-1, with a tentative D call TRBD1 (7 bases). This CDR3 region has 16 residues. The V end was cut by 4 bases, the J end by 4 bases, with 18 bases between. The germline gives CDR1 SGHRS, CDR2 YFSETQ. CDR3 residues: CASSANGQEGYNEQFF. The CDR3, as DNA: TGCGCCAGCAGCGCTAATGGACAGGAGGGATACAATGAGCAGTTCTTC.

The rearrangement links TRBV4-1 to TRBJ2-5; D is perhaps TRBD2 (5 bases). Trimming stripped 1 base from V and 2 bases from J, with 8 bases between. Germline V gene lookup returns CDR1 MGHRA and CDR2 YSYEKL. The CDR3 sequence is 14 residues long. The CDR3 region has the DNA TGCGCCAGCAGCCAAGCGGGGTGGCAAGAGACCCAGTACTTC. Translating gives CASSQAGWQETQYF.

This clone came up once. J is TRBJ1-1 and V is TRBV28, with TRBD1 matching 9 bases. J lost 4 bases, V lost 5 bases, and 8 bases had no gene match. The germline V gene encodes CDR1 MDHEN and CDR2 SYDVKM. The CDR3 extends over 15 amino acids. DNA for the CDR3: TGTGCCAGCAGTCCTTCCGGACAGGGGAGCACTGAAGCTTTCTTT. Translating gives CASSPSGQGSTEAFF.

The chain employs TRBV7-9 and TRBJ1-4; D remains unclear. V was pared by 3 bases and J by 0 bases, with 8 bases between. Germline CDR1 reads SEHNR; CDR2 reads FQNEAQ (reference sequence). The CDR3 length is 15 residues. The CDR3: CASSFTQTTNEKLFF. The CDR3 DNA is TGTGCCAGCAGCTTCACCCAGACAACTAATGAAAAACTGTTTTTT.

The rearrangement uses TRBV30 and TRBJ1-2; D is possibly TRBD1 (5 bases). The CDR3 contains 14 residues. Trimming shortened V by 0 bases and J by 4 bases, and 12 bases separated the two germline ends. The germline V gene encodes CDR1 GTSNPN and CDR2 SVGIG (reference sequence). CDR3 protein: CAWSVSGFTYGYTF. In DNA, the CDR3 is TGTGCCTGGAGTGTATCAGGGTTCACCTATGGCTACACCTTC.

V usage is TRBV6-1 and J usage is TRBJ2-4, with a possible D match to TRBD1 (5 bases). The germline V and J ends were trimmed by 7 bases and 7 bases, with 14 bases remaining between them. Germline V CDR1 and CDR2: MNHNS, SASEGT. This CDR3 comprises 13 residues. CDR3: CASTVDMWNIQYF. The CDR3 DNA reads as TGTGCCAGCACCGTGGACATGTGGAACATTCAGTACTTC.

This clone was counted a few times. The rearrangement links TRBV6-6 to TRBJ1-5, with TRBD1 as a possible D gene (6 bases). The germline V gene has CDR1 MNHNY and CDR2 SVGAGI (reference sequence). CDR3 size: 15 residues. The V end lost 6 bases, the J end lost 7 bases, and 19 bases lay between the germline ends. DNA of the CDR3: TGTGCCAGCAGAACCACAGGGACGCGGGAGCAGCCCCAGCATTTT. As protein: CASRTTGTREQPQHF.

This chain links TRBV5-6 with TRBJ2-7, with TRBD1 matching 7 bases. Germline CDR1 SGHDT, CDR2 YYEEEE. V lost 2 bases to trimming and J lost 12 bases; unmatched junction nucleotides: 8. This CDR3 region has 12 residues. CDR3 amino acids: CASSFPTGVGYF. The CDR3 nucleotides are TGTGCCAGCAGCTTTCCTACAGGGGTGGGGTACTTC. The full variable domain, rest sourced from reference TRBV5-6 and TRBJ2-7, is DAGVTQSPTHLIKTRGQQVTLRCSPKSGHDTVSWYQQALGQGPQFIFQYYEEEERQRGNFPDRFSGHQFPNYSSELNVNALLLGDSALYLCASSFPTGVGYFGPGTRLTVT.

The count of this clone is one. V gene TRBV7-9 combines with J gene TRBJ2-3; D gene uncertain. This CDR3 spans 12 amino acids. Germline V lookup: CDR1 SEHNR, CDR2 FQNEAQ (reference sequence). V dropped 2 bases and J dropped 4 bases, with 4 bases sitting between them. For the CDR3, the DNA is TGTGCCAGCAGCTTATCGGCAGATACGCAGTATTTT. Protein product: CASSLSADTQYF.

Comments on this clone: The same CDR3 can be traced to other DNA sequences in this sample. This sequence joins TRBV5-1 and TRBJ2-3; the D is unclear. The germline V gene encodes CDR1 SGHRS and CDR2 YFSETQ. The V and J ends lost 0 bases and 0 bases respectively, with 5 bases between them. This CDR3 has 14 residues. The CDR3 nucleotides read TGCGCCAGCAGCTTGGGGCAGAGCACAGATACGCAGTATTTT. As protein: CASSLGQSTDTQYF.

This rearrangement joins TRBV27 to TRBJ2-7; D remains unclear. V was pared by 6 bases and J by 0 bases, with 9 bases between. CDR1 is MNHEY and CDR2 is SMNVEV in the germline V gene (reference sequence). This CDR3 spans 13 amino acids. The CDR3 protein is CASSLTNSYEQYF. The CDR3 DNA is TGTGCCAGCAGCCTCACAAACTCCTACGAGCAGTACTTC.

V is TRBV7-9 and J is TRBJ2-7, with a possible D match to TRBD2 (6 bases). The length of the CDR3 is 13 residues. Germline lookup yields CDR1 SEHNR and CDR2 FQNEAQ (reference sequence). V was trimmed by 5 bases and J by 3 bases, leaving 11 bases between them. CDR3 amino acids: CASSRGTFYEQYF. CDR3 bases: TGTGCCAGCAGCCGGGGGACTTTCTACGAGCAGTACTTC.

The V and J genes are TRBV19 and TRBJ2-6; maybe TRBD1 (7 bases). There are 19 residues in the CDR3. Between the trimmed V and J ends, which lost 4 bases and 0 bases, there was a span of 19 bases. Per germline, CDR1 LNHDA and CDR2 SQIVND (reference sequence). Here the CDR3 reads CASSSSAGQTFSGANVLTF. As DNA, the CDR3 is TGTGCCAGTAGTAGTTCGGCGGGACAGACCTTCTCTGGGGCCAACGTCCTGACTTTC.

The genes are TRBV5-1 and TRBJ2-2, with TRBD2 identical over 11 bases. Germline lookup yields CDR1 SGHRS and CDR2 YFSETQ. CDR3 length: 17 residues. The trim removed 3 bases at V and 4 bases at J, leaving 8 bases unmatched. For the CDR3, the DNA is TGCGCCAGCAGCTCTTTAGCGGGAGGGGCCGGCACCGGGGAGCTGTTTTTT. Translating it yields CASSSLAGGAGTGELFF.

A few counts support this clone. The rearrangement uses TRBV5-1 and TRBJ1-2, with D uncertain. V was shortened by 4 bases and J by 0 bases, with 10 bases between the two germline ends. Looked up from germline, CDR1 is SGHRS and CDR2 is YFSETQ. This CDR3 has 14 amino acids. The CDR3 region has the DNA TGCGCCAGCAGCCTTCCGACAACTAACTATGGCTACACCTTC. Encoded protein: CASSLPTTNYGYTF.